This TCR beta chain derives from a study of cytomegalovirus exposure and HLA in healthy donors (dated by TCRdb to 2017 to 2019). Study-wide context: An earlier analysis of roughly 630 of the donors reported roughly 270 Gb of sequence data and around 110 million unique TCR beta sequences from around 200 million T cells. About 300 gigabases of sequencing data and approximately 80 million unique TCR sequences were included in an early release covering roughly 600 HLA-typed donors. Roughly five DR-DQ haplotypes were handled as single units for association and clustering because linkage in the cohort was strong. Donor age, sex, ethnicity and CMV serostatus were compiled together with the repertoire data. In a later analysis, previously published TCR beta repertoires from 500 to 750 donors were re-analyzed and high-resolution HLA genotyping was added so that TCR occurrence patterns could be studied. Besides the first cohort of hundreds of subjects, a separate validation cohort made up of 120 different subjects was used. In an earlier analysis of 587 of the donors, high-throughput TCR beta sequencing was used to judge whether each TCR beta V gene segment behaved as functional or pseudogenic. Rather than drawing on any new phenotypic data, the later analysis identified candidate immune exposures from TCR beta sequences and the way those sequences occurred across donors. Genome-wide SNP genotypes for about 65% of the 666 donors were used in a later genetic analysis, which treated that subset as a discovery cohort. The study profiled the T cell repertoires of hundreds of subjects by immunosequencing and related them to cytomegalovirus serostatus. The study aimed to test whether signatures of past pathogen exposure could be identified by cataloging public T cell receptors. Among roughly 400 genotyped donors of the cohort, an average of around 240,000 unique TCR beta nucleotide sequences was sequenced per donor, of which roughly 17% were non-productive. HLA typing covered class I and class II loci at four-digit resolution. Of the approximately 400 genotyped donors, around 81% fell in the genetic ancestry cluster associated with self-reported Caucasian donors. Typing coverage differed by locus: A, B, C, DRB1 and DQB1 were typed in roughly 620-630 donors, DQA1 in 500 to 550, DPA1 in roughly 590, and DPB1 in 450 to 490. High-throughput TCR immunosequencing, statistical association of individual TCRs with disease status, and machine learning were combined to predict cytomegalovirus infection status. Every repertoire in the discovery cohort had been generated on one and the same sequencing platform.

In total, 666 healthy bone marrow donors made up the cohort. All cohort members were sampled while nominally healthy, although unrecorded immune exposures were likely present. Of the roughly 620 cohort members, around 290 had positive CMV serostatus and approximately 360 had negative CMV serostatus, and CMV serostatus was not recorded for the donor. A peripheral blood sample was provided by each donor, and peripheral blood mononuclear cells were used for TCR beta sequencing. Genomic DNA extraction from the blood cell samples was performed with the Qiagen DNeasy Blood Extraction Kit. Libraries were built with the immunoSEQ multiplex PCR assay. A mixture of 60 forward primers for TCR Vbeta segments and 13 reverse primers for TCR Jbeta segments was used in the multiplex PCR. A multiplex PCR assay on genomic DNA amplified the CDR3 region of rearranged TCR beta genes. The amplified TCR beta libraries were sequenced on the Illumina HiSeq System as 87-base-pair reads. The original pipeline was this. Across the 500 to 750 repertoires, a later analysis counted 60 million to 90 million unique TCR beta chains, 9 million to 14 million of which were shared by at least two donors. Raw reads were error-corrected and collapsed into unique sequences with a nearest-neighbor algorithm that merged closely related sequences to remove PCR and sequencing errors. V, D and J gene segments were assigned by aligning CDR3 sequences to IMGT reference sequences. For a sequence to be retained, a match of at least six nucleotides to both a V gene segment and a J gene segment was required. A rearrangement was called productive if the CDR3 had no stop codons and remained in frame with V and J, and every other rearrangement was called non-productive. Following IMGT convention, CDR3 was defined as the stretch from the second conserved V-encoded cysteine to the conserved J-encoded phenylalanine. Sequences without an unambiguous match to a single V gene segment were excluded from the earlier analysis of 587 of the donors. In an earlier analysis of around 600 of the donors, V segments were called functional above 56.7% productive rearrangements and were called segregating when the between-donor standard deviation exceeded 5%. To diagnose cytomegalovirus status from the catalog of TCR beta chain sequences, a statistical classification framework was built. In a later analysis, V and J genes were assigned by comparing TCR nucleotide sequences against IMGT/GENE-DB human TR gene sequences. The TCRdist pipeline was used in a later analysis to assign CDR3 sequences and most-parsimonious VDJ recombination scenarios. A later analysis defined each TCR beta chain by its CDR3 amino acid sequence plus V-gene family, and excluded reads lacking a unique V-gene family. As a way to deal with suspected cross-contamination and a sequencing artifact, a later analysis dropped 500 to 700 nucleotide sequences that were highly shared and had low generation probability. A later analysis calculated a clonal expansion index for each public chain from normalized within-repertoire ranks of inferred template counts. In a later analysis, generation probabilities were computed with a VDJ recombination model fitted to out-of-frame rearrangements, and the resulting probabilities were checked against IGoR. Hypergeometric tests were used in a later analysis to score TCR-TCR, TCR-HLA and TCR-CMV co-occurrence, with a repertoire-size bias correction applied to the TCR pairs. In a later analysis, false discovery rates were estimated by permuting HLA or CMV assignments 20 times. In a later analysis, co-occurring TCRs were grouped using DBSCAN, and TCRdist sequence similarity was added for clustering within HLA-allele-positive subsets. For co-occurrence clustering, repertoires with fewer than 30,000 or more than 120,000 public chains were excluded, along with roughly 5 repertoires with anomalous nucleotide sharing. The source is immuneACCESS, and TCRdb retained only in-frame sequences with V and J called. Part of the clones is not carried over; for the studies checked, unresolved V genes explain less than half of this, and the remainder is unexplained. V, J and clone size reflect that table, while D and trimming were determined from the DNA. The sample profile shows 200,000 to 250,000 clones; 85% of them were found once. Clones ranked in the top ten supply around 1.4% of the sample.

Overall study outcomes, separate from this receptor: At a false discovery rate of 0.05, a later analysis linked around 17,000 TCR beta sequences to specific HLA alleles. Some IMGT-functional V segments, including TRBV6-2 and TRBV6-3, could not be distinguished by the 87-base-pair reads and were therefore excluded. In a later analysis, several top co-occurrence clusters were reported to appear linked to parvovirus B19, influenza, CMV and Epstein-Barr virus. The cohort was sequenced for TCR beta chains only, and without alpha or paired-chain data the features that could be detected were limited. Most TCR sequences were seen in very few donors, while some public TCRs were found in many individuals. A group of highly shared sequence variants was considered likely to be a technical artifact of the sequencing pipeline. The study listed 150 to 200 TCR beta chains as associated with cytomegalovirus. The earlier analysis of 587 of the donors excluded around 17 rarely observed V segments, including chromosome 9 orphons, because counts were too low. It was suggested by the authors that the approach could potentially be generalized to other disease states and immunological phenotypes. In a later analysis, most CMV-associated TCR beta chains were found to appear HLA-restricted, with HLA associations seemingly driven largely by CMV exposure. According to a later genetic analysis, donors in an Asian-associated ancestry cluster had fewer N-insertions in productive TCRs than the approximately 610-donor mean. A later genetic analysis associated a missense DCLRE1C variant with V-gene and J-gene trimming of TCR beta chains, and an independent cohort replicated the association. Because HLA typing was unavailable for some donors at each locus, only the typed subset was used in association tests. In both the original and validation cohorts, the classifier was reported to diagnose cytomegalovirus status with high specificity and sensitivity. In vitro tests confirmed that a few of the cytomegalovirus-associated TCR beta chains recognize cytomegalovirus antigens. In a later analysis, the rate of TCR association differed among HLA loci, with DRB1 alleles having the most associated TCRs and HLA-C alleles having the fewest. A later analysis found that HLA-associated TCR beta chains were more clonally expanded and had lower generation probabilities than equally common non-associated chains. Strong co-occurrence of HLA alleles, especially DR and DQ, made assigning TCR associations to individual alleles difficult. A further reported finding was that TCR beta sequences accurately predicted the HLA-A and HLA-B alleles for most subjects in the first cohort. Broadly in line with IMGT annotations, most TCR beta V segments showed up in productive rearrangements about 87% or about 30% of the time in an earlier analysis of about 500 of the donors. Correlated functional status among segregating V segments might reflect linkage disequilibrium, but an unknown experimental factor could not be ruled out. CMV serostatus was the only immune exposure information available for the cohort. Presence/absence analyses assumed roughly uniform sequencing depth across donors, an assumption that may not hold.

Clipping removes 0 bases from V and 4 bases from J, with 6 as the unmatched junction base count. From cysteine to phenylalanine, the CDR3 is 15 amino acids long. The read is trimmed to its CDR3 DNA, 45 bases read in frame from base 1. CDR1 and CDR2 (SGDLS, YYNGEE) derive from the germline V gene. Points on this clone: This clone's antigen is unknown. Base qualities are not at hand, and no much larger clone is one base apart.

Specimen: PBMCs. The TCR was taken from a human donor in good health. The V and J segments used are TRBV9 and TRBJ1-2; TRBD1 matches 7 bases in the middle. In nucleotides, the sequence is TGTGCCAGCAGCGTAGCAGAGGGGGCCAGCTATGGCTACACCTTC. Its product reads: CASSVAEGASYGYTF.